This T cell receptor (beta chain) was obtained from a study of tumor and adjacent non-tumor tissue in lung cancer. On this clonotype itself: As the CDR3 is not closed by the conserved phenylalanine or tryptophan, this likely results from a read error. The DNA is left out, because the CDR3 cannot be placed on it with certainty; the CDR3 is given as TCRdb lists it.

Germline loops: CDR1 SGHAT, CDR2 FQNNGV. The CDR3 is 15 amino acids long, termini counted. The library came from three nested PCR rounds adapted from ARM-PCR protocols. TCRdb processed the multiplex PCR reads anew with MiXCR; each CDR3 protein has one entry. The repertoire includes about 75,000 distinct CDR3 sequences, around 77% of them detected once, and roughly 12% sits in the top ten. RNA was extracted from bulk tissue without any cell sorting. Sequencing was performed on lung tumor tissue. V is TRBV11-2 and J is TRBJ2-1; the table gives TRBD2 as D, unverified against the DNA. The sequence derives from a woman between 50 and 59 years old with non-small cell lung cancer. The CDR3: CAGSLETSGRAEQLL.